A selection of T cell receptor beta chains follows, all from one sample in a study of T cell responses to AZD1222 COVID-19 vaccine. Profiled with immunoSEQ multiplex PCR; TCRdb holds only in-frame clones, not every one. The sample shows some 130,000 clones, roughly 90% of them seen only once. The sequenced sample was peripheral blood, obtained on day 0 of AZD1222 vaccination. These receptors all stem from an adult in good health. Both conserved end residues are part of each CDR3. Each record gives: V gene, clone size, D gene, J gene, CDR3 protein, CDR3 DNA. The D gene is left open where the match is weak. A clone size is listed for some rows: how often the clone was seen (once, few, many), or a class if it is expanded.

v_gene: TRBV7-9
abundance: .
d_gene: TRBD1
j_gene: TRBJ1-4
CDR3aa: CASSFGTGGGAEKLFF
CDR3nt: TGTGCCAGCAGCTTTGGGACAGGGGGTGGAGCTGAAAAACTGTTTTTT

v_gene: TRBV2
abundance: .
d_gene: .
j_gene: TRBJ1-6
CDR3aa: CASRVGGSPLHF
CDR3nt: TGTGCCAGCAGGGTTGGGGGGTCACCCCTCCACTTT

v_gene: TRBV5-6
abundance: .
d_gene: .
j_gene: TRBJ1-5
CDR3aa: CASSLAPDQPQHF
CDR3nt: TGTGCCAGCAGCTTGGCCCCAGACCAGCCCCAGCATTTT

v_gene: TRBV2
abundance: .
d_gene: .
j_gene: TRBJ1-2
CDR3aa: CASSPQRPPALNYGYTF
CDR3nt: TGTGCCAGCAGTCCACAGCGCCCACCCGCCCTAAACTATGGCTACACCTTC

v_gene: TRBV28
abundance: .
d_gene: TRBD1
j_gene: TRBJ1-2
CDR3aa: CASSLGRLRGTGIWVYGYTF
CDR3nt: TGTGCCAGCAGTTTAGGGAGGTTGAGGGGGACAGGCATCTGGGTCTATGGCTACACCTTC

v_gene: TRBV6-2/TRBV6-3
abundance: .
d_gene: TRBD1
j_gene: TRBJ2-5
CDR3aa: CASSPGDSSRWETQYF
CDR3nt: TGTGCCAGCAGTCCAGGGGACAGTAGTAGGTGGGAGACCCAGTACTTC

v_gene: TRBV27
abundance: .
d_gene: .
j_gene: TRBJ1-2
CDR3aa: CASSLRGSSSILYGYTF
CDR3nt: TGTGCCAGCAGTTTAAGGGGCAGTTCCTCAATCCTATATGGCTACACCTTC

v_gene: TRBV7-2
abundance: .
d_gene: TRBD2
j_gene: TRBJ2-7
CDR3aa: CASSWEGSSYEQYF
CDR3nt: TGTGCCAGCAGCTGGGAGGGGTCGTCCTACGAGCAGTACTTC

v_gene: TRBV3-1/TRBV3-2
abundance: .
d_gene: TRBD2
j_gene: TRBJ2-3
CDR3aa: CASSHRRSGATDTQYF
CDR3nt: TGTGCCAGCAGCCATCGTAGAAGCGGGGCCACAGATACGCAGTATTTT

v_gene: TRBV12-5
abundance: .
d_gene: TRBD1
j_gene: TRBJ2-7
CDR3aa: CASGLVLGGQGTYEQYF
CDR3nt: TGTGCTAGTGGTTTGGTATTGGGAGGACAGGGAACCTACGAGCAGTACTTC

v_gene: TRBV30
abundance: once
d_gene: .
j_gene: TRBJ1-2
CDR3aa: CAWSAWQGGGYTF
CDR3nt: TGTGCCTGGAGTGCGTGGCAGGGTGGGGGCTACACCTTC

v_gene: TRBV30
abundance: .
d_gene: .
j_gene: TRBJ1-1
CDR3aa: CAWSAQGRAFF
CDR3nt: TGTGCCTGGAGTGCCCAGGGCAGAGCTTTCTTT

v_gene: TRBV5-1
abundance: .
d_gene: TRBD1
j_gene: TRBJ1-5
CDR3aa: CASSPTTGNSNQPQHF
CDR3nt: TGCGCCAGCAGCCCAACGACAGGGAATTCCAATCAGCCCCAGCATTTT

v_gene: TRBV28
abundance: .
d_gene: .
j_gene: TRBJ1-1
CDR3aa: CASGGALNTEAFF
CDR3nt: TGTGCCAGCGGCGGGGCTTTAAACACTGAAGCTTTCTTT

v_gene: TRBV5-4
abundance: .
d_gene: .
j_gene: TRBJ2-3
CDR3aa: CASSLSRELNTQYF
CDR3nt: TGTGCCAGCAGCTTGAGTCGGGAGTTAAATACGCAGTATTTT

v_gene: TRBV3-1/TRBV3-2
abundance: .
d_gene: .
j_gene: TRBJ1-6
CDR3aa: CASTHSTKDDLTSDYNSPLHF
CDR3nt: TGTGCCAGCACCCATTCTACGAAAGACGATCTGACCTCCGATTATAATTCACCCCTCCACTTT

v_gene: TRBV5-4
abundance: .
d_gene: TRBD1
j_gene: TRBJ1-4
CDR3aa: CASSLGQGIMTNEKLFF
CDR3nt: TGTGCCAGCAGCTTGGGACAGGGAATAATGACTAATGAAAAACTGTTTTTT

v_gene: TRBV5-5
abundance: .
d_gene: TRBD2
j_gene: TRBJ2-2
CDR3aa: CASSLNLAGATGELFF
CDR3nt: TGTGCCAGCAGCCTTAACCTAGCGGGAGCCACCGGGGAGCTGTTTTTT

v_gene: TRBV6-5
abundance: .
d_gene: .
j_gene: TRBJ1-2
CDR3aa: CASRVWQGSYGYTF
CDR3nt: TGTGCCAGCAGGGTATGGCAGGGTTCCTATGGCTACACCTTC

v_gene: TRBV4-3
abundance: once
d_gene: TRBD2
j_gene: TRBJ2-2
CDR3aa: CASSQSSGANTGELFF
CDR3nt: TGCGCCAGCAGCCAATCCAGCGGGGCGAACACCGGGGAGCTGTTTTTT

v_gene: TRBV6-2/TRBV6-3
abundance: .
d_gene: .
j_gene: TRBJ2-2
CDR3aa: CASSYAGAHTGELFF
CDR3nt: TGTGCCAGCAGTTACGCAGGGGCGCACACCGGGGAGCTGTTTTTT

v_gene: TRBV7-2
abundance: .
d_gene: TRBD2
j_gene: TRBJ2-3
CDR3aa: CASSLTPVGGRTDTQYF
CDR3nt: TGTGCCAGCAGCCTAACGCCCGTGGGGGGGAGGACAGATACGCAGTATTTT

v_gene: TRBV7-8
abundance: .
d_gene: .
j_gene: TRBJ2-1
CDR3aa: CASSRGTASYNEQFF
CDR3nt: TGTGCCAGCAGCCGAGGGACGGCCTCCTACAATGAGCAGTTCTTC

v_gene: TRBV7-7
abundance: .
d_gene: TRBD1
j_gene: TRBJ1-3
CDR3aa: CASSSGQVPSGNTIYF
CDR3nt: TGTGCCAGCAGCTCGGGACAGGTCCCCTCTGGAAACACCATATATTTT

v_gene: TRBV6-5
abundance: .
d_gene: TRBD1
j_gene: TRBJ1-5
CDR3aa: CASRGGQGVNQPQHF
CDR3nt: TGTGCCAGCAGGGGGGGACAGGGGGTTAATCAGCCCCAGCATTTT

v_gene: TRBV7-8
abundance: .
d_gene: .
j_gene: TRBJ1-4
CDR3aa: CASSWVRHEKLFF
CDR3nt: TGTGCCAGCAGCTGGGTCCGTCATGAAAAACTGTTTTTT

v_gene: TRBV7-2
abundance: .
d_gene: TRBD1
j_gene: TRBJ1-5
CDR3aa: CATHRGRASNQPQHF
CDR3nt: TGTGCCACCCACAGGGGGCGCGCGAGCAATCAGCCCCAGCATTTT

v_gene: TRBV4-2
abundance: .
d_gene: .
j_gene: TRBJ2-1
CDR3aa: CASSQFGFGSGGNEQFF
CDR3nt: TGTGCCAGCAGCCAATTCGGCTTCGGCTCCGGAGGTAATGAGCAGTTCTTC

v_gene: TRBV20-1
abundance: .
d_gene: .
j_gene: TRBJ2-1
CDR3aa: CSAFSNEQFF
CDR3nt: TGCAGTGCTTTCAGCAATGAGCAGTTCTTC

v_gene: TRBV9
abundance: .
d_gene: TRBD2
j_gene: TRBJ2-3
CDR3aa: CASSPRLARSTDTQYF
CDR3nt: TGTGCCAGCAGCCCCCGACTAGCCAGAAGCACAGATACGCAGTATTTT

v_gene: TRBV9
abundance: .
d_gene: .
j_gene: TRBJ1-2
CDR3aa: CASSVETGSGYTF
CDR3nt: TGTGCCAGCAGCGTAGAAACAGGTAGTGGCTACACCTTC

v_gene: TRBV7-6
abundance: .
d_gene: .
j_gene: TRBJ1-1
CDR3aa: CASSLQALGNTEAFF
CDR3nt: TGTGCCAGCAGCTTACAGGCCCTTGGGAACACTGAAGCTTTCTTT

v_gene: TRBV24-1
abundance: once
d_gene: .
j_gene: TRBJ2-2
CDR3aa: CATSVKGGTGELFF
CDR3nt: TGTGCCACCAGTGTAAAGGGGGGCACCGGGGAGCTGTTTTTT

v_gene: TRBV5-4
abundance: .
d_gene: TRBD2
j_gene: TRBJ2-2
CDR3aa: CASSPYSGGGNGELFF
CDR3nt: TGTGCCAGCAGCCCATATAGCGGGGGCGGGAACGGGGAGCTGTTTTTT

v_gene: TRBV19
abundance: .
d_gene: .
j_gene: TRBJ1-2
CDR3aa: CASSTAGGRPYGYTF
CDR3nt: TGTGCCAGTAGTACAGCCGGGGGAAGACCTTATGGCTACACCTTC

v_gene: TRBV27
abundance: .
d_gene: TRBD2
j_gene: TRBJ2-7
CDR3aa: CASSLQRDSYEQYF
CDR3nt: TGTGCCAGCAGTTTGCAGCGGGACTCCTACGAGCAGTACTTC

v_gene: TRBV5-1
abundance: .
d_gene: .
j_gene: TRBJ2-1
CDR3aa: CASSLGQYNEQFF
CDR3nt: TGCGCCAGCAGCTTAGGGCAGTACAATGAGCAGTTCTTC

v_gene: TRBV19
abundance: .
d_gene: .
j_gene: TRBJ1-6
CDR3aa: CASSIWGNSPLHF
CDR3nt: TGTGCCAGTAGTATCTGGGGAAATTCACCCCTCCACTTT

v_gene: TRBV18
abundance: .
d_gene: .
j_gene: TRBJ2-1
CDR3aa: CASSPPTTQYNEQFF
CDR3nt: TGTGCCAGCTCACCACCGACGACTCAGTACAATGAGCAGTTCTTC

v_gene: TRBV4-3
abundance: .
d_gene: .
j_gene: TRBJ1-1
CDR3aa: CASSLKGNTEAFF
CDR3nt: TGCGCCAGCAGCCTCAAGGGGAACACTGAAGCTTTCTTT

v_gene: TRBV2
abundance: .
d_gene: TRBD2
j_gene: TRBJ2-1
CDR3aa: CASSESVGGSMIENNEQFF
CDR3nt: TGTGCCAGCAGTGAATCGGTAGGCGGGAGCATGATTGAAAACAATGAGCAGTTCTTC

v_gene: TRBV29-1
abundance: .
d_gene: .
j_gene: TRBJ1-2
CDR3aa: CSVEGWGFGYGYTF
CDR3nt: TGCAGCGTTGAGGGATGGGGCTTCGGCTATGGCTACACCTTC

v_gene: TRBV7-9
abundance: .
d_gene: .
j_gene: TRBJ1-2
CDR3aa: CASSLSGYGYTF
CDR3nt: TGTGCCAGCAGCCTATCGGGGTATGGCTACACCTTC

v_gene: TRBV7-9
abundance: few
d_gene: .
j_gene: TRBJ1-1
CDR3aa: CASSLGGGALNTEAFF
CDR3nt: TGTGCCAGCAGCTTAGGAGGGGGGGCATTGAACACTGAAGCTTTCTTT

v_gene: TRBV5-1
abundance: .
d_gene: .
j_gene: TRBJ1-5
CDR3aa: CASSFGPYTGQPQHF
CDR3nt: TGCGCCAGCAGCTTTGGTCCCTATACGGGGCAGCCCCAGCATTTT

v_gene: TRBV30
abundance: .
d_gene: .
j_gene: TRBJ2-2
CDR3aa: CAWSVVGLENTGELFF
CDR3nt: TGTGCCTGGAGTGTAGTAGGTTTGGAGAACACCGGGGAGCTGTTTTTT

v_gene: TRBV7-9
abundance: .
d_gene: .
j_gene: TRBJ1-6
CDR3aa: CASSDITSPLHF
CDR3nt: TGTGCCAGCAGCGACATTACTTCACCCCTCCACTTT

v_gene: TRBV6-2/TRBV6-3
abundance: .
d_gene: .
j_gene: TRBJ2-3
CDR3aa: CASSWSDTQYF
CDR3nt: TGTGCCAGCAGTTGGTCAGATACGCAGTATTTT

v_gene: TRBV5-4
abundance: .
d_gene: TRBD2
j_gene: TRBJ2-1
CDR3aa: CASSRWTSGDNEQFF
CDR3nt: TGTGCCAGCAGCCGGTGGACTAGCGGAGACAATGAGCAGTTCTTC

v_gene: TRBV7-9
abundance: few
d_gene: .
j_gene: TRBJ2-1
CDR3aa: CASSPGQTSYNEQFF
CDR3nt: TGTGCCAGCAGCCCTGGACAGACCTCCTACAATGAGCAGTTCTTC

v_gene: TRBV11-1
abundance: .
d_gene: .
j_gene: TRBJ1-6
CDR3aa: CASSLSGDSPLHF
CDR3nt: TGTGCCAGCAGCTTAAGTGGGGACTCACCCCTCCACTTT

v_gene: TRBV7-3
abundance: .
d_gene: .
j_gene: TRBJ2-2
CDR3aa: CASSLRGTGELFF
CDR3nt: TGTGCCAGCAGCTTAAGGGGGACCGGGGAGCTGTTTTTT

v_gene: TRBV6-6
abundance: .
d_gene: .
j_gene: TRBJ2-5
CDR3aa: CASSYDSGDLGETQYF
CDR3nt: TGTGCCAGCAGTTACGACTCGGGGGACCTTGGGGAGACCCAGTACTTC

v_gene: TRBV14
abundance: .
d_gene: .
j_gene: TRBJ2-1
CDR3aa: CASSHRWGERNNEQFF
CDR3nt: TGTGCCAGCAGCCATAGATGGGGGGAGAGGAACAATGAGCAGTTCTTC

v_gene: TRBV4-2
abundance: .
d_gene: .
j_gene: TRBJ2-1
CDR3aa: CASSLDLAGSYNEQFF
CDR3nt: TGTGCCAGCAGCCTCGATCTAGCAGGCTCCTACAATGAGCAGTTCTTC